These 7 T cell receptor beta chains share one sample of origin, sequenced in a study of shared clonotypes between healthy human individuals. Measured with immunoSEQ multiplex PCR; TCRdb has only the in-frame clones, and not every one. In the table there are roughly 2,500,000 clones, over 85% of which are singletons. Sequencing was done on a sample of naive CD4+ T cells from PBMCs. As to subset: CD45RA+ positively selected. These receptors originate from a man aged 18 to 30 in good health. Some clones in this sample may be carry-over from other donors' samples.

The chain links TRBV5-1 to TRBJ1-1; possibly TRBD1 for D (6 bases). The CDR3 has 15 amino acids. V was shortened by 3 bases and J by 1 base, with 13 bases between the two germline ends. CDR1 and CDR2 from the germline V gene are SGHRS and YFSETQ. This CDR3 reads CASSSMTGGNTEAFF. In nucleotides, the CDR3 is TGCGCCAGCAGCTCGATGACAGGTGGGAACACTGAAGCTTTCTTT.

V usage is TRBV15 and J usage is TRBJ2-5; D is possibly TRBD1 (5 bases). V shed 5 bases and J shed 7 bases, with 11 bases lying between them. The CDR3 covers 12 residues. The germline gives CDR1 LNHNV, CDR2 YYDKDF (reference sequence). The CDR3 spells CATSAGWVTQYF. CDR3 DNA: TGTGCCACCAGCGCAGGGTGGGTGACCCAGTACTTC.

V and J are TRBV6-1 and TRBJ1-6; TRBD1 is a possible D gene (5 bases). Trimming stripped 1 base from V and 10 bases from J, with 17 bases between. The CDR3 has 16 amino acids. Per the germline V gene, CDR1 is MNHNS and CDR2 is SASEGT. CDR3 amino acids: CASSEGLGTPGSPLHF. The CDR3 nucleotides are TGTGCCAGCAGTGAAGGGCTAGGGACCCCTGGGTCACCCCTCCACTTT.

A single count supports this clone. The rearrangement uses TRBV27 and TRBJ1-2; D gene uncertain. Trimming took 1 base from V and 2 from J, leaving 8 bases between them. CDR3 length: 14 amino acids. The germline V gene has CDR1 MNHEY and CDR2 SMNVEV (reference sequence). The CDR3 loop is CASSLLFGNYGYTF. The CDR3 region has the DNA TGTGCCAGCAGTTTATTATTCGGGAACTATGGCTACACCTTC.

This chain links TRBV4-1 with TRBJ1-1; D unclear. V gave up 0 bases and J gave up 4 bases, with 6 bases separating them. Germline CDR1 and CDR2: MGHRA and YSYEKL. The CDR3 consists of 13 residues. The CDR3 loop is CASSQDRFTEAFF. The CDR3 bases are TGCGCCAGCAGCCAAGATAGGTTCACTGAAGCTTTCTTT.

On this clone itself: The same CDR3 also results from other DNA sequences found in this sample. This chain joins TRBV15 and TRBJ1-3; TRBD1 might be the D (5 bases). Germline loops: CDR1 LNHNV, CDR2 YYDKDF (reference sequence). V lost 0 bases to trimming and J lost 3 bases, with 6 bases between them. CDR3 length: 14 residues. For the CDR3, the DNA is TGTGCCACCAGCAGAGATAGGGGTGGAAACACCATATATTTT. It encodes CATSRDRGGNTIYF.

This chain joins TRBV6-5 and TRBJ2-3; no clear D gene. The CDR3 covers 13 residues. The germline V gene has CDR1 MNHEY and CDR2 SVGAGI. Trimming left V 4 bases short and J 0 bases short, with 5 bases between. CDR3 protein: CASSSQSTDTQYF. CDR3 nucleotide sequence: TGTGCCAGCAGTTCACAGAGCACAGATACGCAGTATTTT.